Presented here are 30 T cell receptor beta chains from one specimen sequenced in a study of blood T cell repertoires in COVID-19. Generated by immunoSEQ multiplex PCR, the TCRdb table keeps only in-frame clones and is missing some. The table records 50,000 to 65,000 clones, about 85% of them present only once. What was sequenced was peripheral blood. Every receptor here comes from an elderly woman with COVID-19, enrolled during active disease.

The chain joins TRBV3-1 (or the pseudogene TRBV3-2) to TRBJ2-1; TRBD2 aligns across 10 bases. The trim removed 3 bases at V and 0 bases at J, leaving 2 bases unmatched. The CDR3 totals 16 residues. Germline V gives CDR1 LGHDT, CDR2 YNNKEL (reference sequence). The CDR3 bases are TGTGCCAGCAGCCAGGCTAGCGGGAGCTCCTACAATGAGCAGTTCTTC. Translating gives CASSQASGSSYNEQFF.

This CDR3 is CASSPGQGASGYTF. In nucleotides, the CDR3 is TGTGCCAGCTCTCCGGGACAGGGGGCGAGTGGCTACACCTTC. V gene TRBV18 combines with J gene TRBJ1-2; 12 nucleotides agree with TRBD1. The V segment lost 6 bases and the J segment 7 bases; nucleotides outside the gene matches: 6. Germline assignment: CDR1 KGHSH and CDR2 LQKENI. CDR3 length: 14 amino acids.

The chain links TRBV7-9 to TRBJ1-6; 8 bases map to TRBD1. Trimming removed 6 bases from V and 9 bases from J; junction bases left unmatched: 13. This CDR3 has 16 residues. Germline V gene data show CDR1 as SEHNR and CDR2 as FQNEAQ (reference sequence). CDR3 nucleotides: TGTGCCAGCAGACAACCGGGACAGGCAGAGGCTTCACCCCTCCACTTT. It yields the protein CASRQPGQAEASPLHF.

There are a few counts of this clone. CDR3 DNA sequence: TGTGCCAGCAGTCTACAGGGGGGTGCCGGTCAGCCCCAGCATTTT. It translates to CASSLQGGAGQPQHF. The rearrangement joins TRBV6-4 to TRBJ1-5, with 8 bases lining up with TRBD1. Per the germline V gene, CDR1 is MRHNA and CDR2 is SNTAGT. The CDR3 totals 15 residues. Trimming at V came to 5 bases and at J to 6 bases, leaving 9 bases not matched to a gene.

The chain uses TRBV6-6 and TRBJ1-6, with D possibly matching TRBD1 (6 bases). Trimming removed 5 bases at V and 4 bases at J, with 24 bases between. This CDR3 spans 19 amino acids. CDR1 and CDR2 from the germline V gene are MNHNY and SVGAGI (reference sequence). CDR3 amino acids: CASSPRTAFAPAYNSPLHF. The CDR3 coding sequence is TGTGCCAGCAGTCCTCGGACAGCCTTCGCCCCTGCTTATAATTCACCCCTCCACTTT.

This chain joins TRBV18 and TRBJ1-2, with D maybe TRBD1 (5 bases). Germline CDR1 is KGHSH and CDR2 is LQKENI. The CDR3 consists of 16 residues. With 3 bases removed from V and 0 bases from J, the gap between germline ends came to 14 bases. The CDR3 DNA reads TGTGCCAGCTCACCGTCACCAGGGCAATCTAACTATGGCTACACCTTC. This gives the protein CASSPSPGQSNYGYTF.

This chain joins TRBV7-2 and TRBJ2-1, with a weak D call TRBD1 (5 bases). CDR1 SGHTA and CDR2 FQGNSA come from the germline V gene. The germline V and J ends were trimmed by 6 bases and 4 bases, with 25 bases remaining between them. The CDR3 is 18 residues long. DNA for the CDR3: TGTGCCAGCAGTAGATTAAGGGTGGGGCTAACCCATTACAATGAGCAGTTCTTC. Amino acid sequence: CASSRLRVGLTHYNEQFF.

This chain uses TRBV12-5 with TRBJ2-5; tentatively, D is TRBD2 (7 bases). Germline assignment: CDR1 LGHNT and CDR2 FRNRAP. With 1 base removed from V and 5 bases from J, the gap between germline ends came to 14 bases. There are 15 residues in the CDR3. This chain's CDR3 is CASGLGLGGAETQYF. CDR3 DNA: TGTGCTAGTGGTTTGGGCCTGGGGGGGGCTGAGACCCAGTACTTC.

This clone was recorded once. V gene TRBV3-1 (or the pseudogene TRBV3-2) combines with J gene TRBJ2-3; D might be TRBD2 (6 bases). V lost 0 bases to trimming and J lost 7 bases, with 23 bases between them. In germline, CDR1 is LGHDT, CDR2 YNNKEL (reference sequence). This CDR3 is 18 amino acids long. The CDR3, as DNA: TGTGCCAGCAGCCAAGAGGGCGGGGTTGTGGGGAGGCGCAATACGCAGTATTTT. Translated: CASSQEGGVVGRRNTQYF.

The chain joins TRBV2 to TRBJ1-3; the match to TRBD1 covers 9 bases. V was pared by 4 bases and J by 0 bases, with 19 bases of the junction left unmatched. The CDR3 is 21 amino acids. Germline V gene lookup returns CDR1 SNHLY and CDR2 FYNNEI. This CDR3 reads CASSVSGSNRGLLGSGNTIYF. The CDR3, as DNA: TGTGCCAGCAGTGTTAGTGGTAGCAACAGGGGGCTGTTAGGCTCTGGAAACACCATATATTTT.

This sequence joins TRBV5-1 and TRBJ2-2, with a possible D match to TRBD2 (6 bases). Germline-derived CDR1 and CDR2 are SGHRS and YFSETQ. V lost 5 bases and J 8 bases, leaving 16 bases between the germline ends. The CDR3 contains 14 residues. CDR3: CASRKEGLSGELFF. CDR3 DNA sequence: TGCGCCAGCAGAAAGGAGGGTCTTTCTGGGGAGCTGTTTTTT.

This chain connects TRBV30 to TRBJ2-5; D gene unclear. The germline gives CDR1 GTSNPN, CDR2 SVGIG (reference sequence). The CDR3 loop spans 12 amino acids. V was pared by 3 bases and J by 5 bases, with 10 bases between. The CDR3 loop reads CAWRRGPETQYF. The CDR3 coding sequence is TGTGCCTGGAGACGAGGCCCTGAGACCCAGTACTTC.

The chain employs TRBV19 and TRBJ2-2, with TRBD1 identical over 7 bases. V lost 6 bases to trimming and J lost 1 base; unmatched junction nucleotides: 8. The CDR3 consists of 16 residues. Germline V gene lookup returns CDR1 LNHDA and CDR2 SQIVND (reference sequence). CDR3 DNA sequence: TGTGCCAGTAGGCCAAGGGGGCAGAGGAACACCGGGGAGCTGTTTTTT. It encodes CASRPRGQRNTGELFF. Supplemented by reference TRBV19 and TRBJ2-2, the full variable domain reads DGGITQSPKYLFRKEGQNVTLSCEQNLNHDAMYWYRQDPGQGLRLIYYSQIVNDFQKGDIAEGYSVSREKKESFPLTVTSAQKNPTAFYLCASRPRGQRNTGELFFGEGSRLTVL.

This clone has at least ten counts. The chain carries TRBV18 and TRBJ2-2; 9 bases map to TRBD1. J gave up 5 bases and V 3 bases, and 7 bases lay outside the gene matches. CDR1 and CDR2 from the germline V gene are KGHSH and LQKENI. The length of the CDR3 is 16 residues. CDR3 DNA: TGTGCCAGCTCACCCCTCGGGACAGGGATTACCGGGGAGCTGTTTTTT. Its translation is CASSPLGTGITGELFF.

The rearrangement links TRBV2 to TRBJ1-5; weak D call: TRBD1 (5 bases). This CDR3 is built from 13 residues. Germline V lookup: CDR1 SNHLY, CDR2 FYNNEI. Deletions cut 8 bases from V and 8 bases from J, with 16 bases between. The CDR3 is CASRGGVGEPQHF. DNA for the CDR3: TGTGCCAGCCGCGGGGGGGTCGGGGAGCCCCAGCATTTT.

V usage is TRBV19 and J usage is TRBJ1-1; 11 nucleotides line up with TRBD1. Germline CDR1 is LNHDA and CDR2 is SQIVND (reference sequence). V shed 0 bases and J 4 bases; nucleotides not matched to a gene: 1. The CDR3 loop spans 15 amino acids. Here the CDR3 DNA reads TGTGCCAGTAGTATAGACGGGACAGGGGGCACTGAAGCTTTCTTT. Protein product: CASSIDGTGGTEAFF.

The rearrangement links TRBV9 to TRBJ2-3, with TRBD2 identical over 10 bases. Trimming took 2 bases from V and 4 from J; bases not matched to a gene: 10. Germline CDR1 and CDR2: SGDLS and YYNGEE. This CDR3 contains 17 residues. CDR3: CASSVAPAGGPADTQYF. CDR3 DNA sequence: TGTGCCAGCAGCGTCGCCCCAGCGGGGGGGCCCGCAGATACGCAGTATTTT.

V is TRBV18 and J is TRBJ1-2, with 7 bases identical to TRBD1. Germline V gene sequence: CDR1 KGHSH, CDR2 LQKENI. Trimming cost V 3 bases and J 0 bases; bases outside gene matches: 4. This CDR3 is 15 amino acids long. CDR3 region: CASSPTGEPNYGYTF. CDR3 nucleotides: TGTGCCAGCTCACCTACAGGGGAACCTAACTATGGCTACACCTTC.

This chain links TRBV6-6 with TRBJ2-7; TRBD2 aligns across 9 bases. J gave up 2 bases and V 7 bases, and 15 bases lay outside the gene matches. CDR3 length: 17 amino acids. Germline V gene lookup returns CDR1 MNHNY and CDR2 SVGAGI (reference sequence). For the CDR3, the DNA is TGTGCCAGCAATCGACTAGCGGTAGGCCATAAGACCTACGAGCAGTACTTC. It is translated as CASNRLAVGHKTYEQYF.

The chain joins TRBV6-2 or TRBV6-3 to TRBJ1-6, with D unresolved. The length of the CDR3 is 14 residues. Germline V gene data show CDR1 as MNHEY and CDR2 as SVGEGT. Trimming removed 0 bases from V and 6 bases from J, with 6 bases in between. CDR3 in amino acids: CASSYSEANSPLHF. CDR3 nucleotide sequence: TGTGCCAGCAGTTACTCAGAGGCTAATTCACCCCTCCACTTT.

This chain connects TRBV6-5 to TRBJ1-5, with TRBD1 matching 7 bases. The length of the CDR3 is 15 residues. Germline V gives CDR1 MNHEY, CDR2 SVGAGI. With V trimmed by 5 bases and J by 5 bases, 9 bases remained unmatched. CDR3 sequence reads: CASSPQGSDDQPQHF. CDR3 nucleotides: TGTGCCAGCAGTCCACAGGGGAGTGACGATCAGCCCCAGCATTTT.

V is TRBV10-3 and J is TRBJ2-2, with unresolved D. CDR3 length: 15 amino acids. The V gene's germline CDR1 is ENHRY and CDR2 SYGVKD. Trimming shortened V by 2 bases and J by 3 bases, and 10 bases separated the two germline ends. CDR3 sequence (DNA): TGTGCCATCAGTGAGAAGAGCGTCGACACCGGGGAGCTGTTTTTT. This codes for CAISEKSVDTGELFF.

This clone was seen just once. The V and J genes are TRBV7-8 and TRBJ1-1, with TRBD1 identical over 8 bases. V was pared by 5 bases and J by 0 bases, with 8 bases of the junction left unmatched. Germline V CDR1 and CDR2: SGHVS, FQNEAQ. The length of the CDR3 is 16 residues. The CDR3 loop is CASSIIRTGLNTEAFF. In nucleotides, the CDR3 is TGTGCCAGCAGCATAATACGGACAGGGCTGAACACTGAAGCTTTCTTT.

The chain links TRBV5-1 to TRBJ1-3; unclear D gene. V was shortened by 5 bases and J by 2 bases, with 8 bases between the two germline ends. Germline V gene lookup returns CDR1 SGHRS and CDR2 YFSETQ. This CDR3 comprises 13 residues. The CDR3 here is CASRNSAGNTIYF. Here the CDR3 DNA reads TGCGCCAGCAGGAACTCGGCTGGAAACACCATATATTTT. Variable domain in full (rest from reference TRBV5-1 and TRBJ1-3): KAGVTQTPRYLIKTRGQQVTLSCSPISGHRSVSWYQQTPGQGLQFLFEYFSETQRNKGNFPGRFSGRQFSNSRSEMNVSTLELGDSALYLCASRNSAGNTIYFGEGSWLTVV.

The CDR3 sequence is CASNNPGQTSYEQYF. The DNA of the CDR3 is TGTGCCAGCAACAATCCGGGACAGACTTCCTACGAGCAGTACTTC. This sequence joins TRBV6-1 and TRBJ2-7; TRBD1 aligns across 7 bases. CDR3 size: 15 residues. Germline CDR1 reads MNHNS; CDR2 reads SASEGT. Trimming at V came to 7 bases and at J to 1 base, leaving 10 bases not matched to a gene.

The CDR3 region has the DNA TGTGCCAGCAGCACCGGCCTAGTTCCCCCCGAGCAGTACTTC. Encoded protein: CASSTGLVPPEQYF. The chain recombines TRBV7-2 with TRBJ2-7, with D unresolved. The CDR3 contains 14 residues. Deletions cut 5 bases from V and 6 bases from J, with 17 bases between. Per the germline V gene, CDR1 is SGHTA and CDR2 is FQGNSA.

V is TRBV28 and J is TRBJ1-2; 7 bases fit TRBD1. CDR3 length equals 15 residues. From germline, CDR1 is MDHEN and CDR2 SYDVKM. Unmatched junction bases numbered 10, after V lost 3 bases and J lost 6 bases. This chain's CDR3 is CASSFQGQMLNGYTF. The CDR3 DNA reads TGTGCCAGCAGTTTTCAGGGACAGATGTTGAATGGCTACACCTTC.

The J gene is TRBJ2-4, the V gene TRBV5-5; 8 positions match TRBD1. Germline V gives CDR1 SGHKS, CDR2 YYEKEE (reference sequence). This CDR3 region has 18 residues. Germline trimming cut 0 bases from V and 0 bases from J; bases unmatched to any gene: 8. The CDR3, as DNA: TGTGCCAGCAGCTTGGCGGGACAGGACCTTCTAGCCAAAAACATTCAGTACTTC. It is translated as CASSLAGQDLLAKNIQYF.

The rearrangement joins TRBV2 to TRBJ1-2; 8 nucleotides agree with TRBD1. The CDR3 runs to 18 residues. J gave up 2 bases and V 6 bases, and 17 bases lay outside the gene matches. Germline CDR1 SNHLY, CDR2 FYNNEI. CDR3 in amino acids: CASRENRGVTGKNYGYTF. CDR3 in DNA: TGTGCCAGCAGGGAGAACAGGGGGGTGACTGGGAAAAACTATGGCTACACCTTC. Drawing the rest from reference TRBV2 and TRBJ1-2, the complete variable domain is EPEVTQTPSHQVTQMGQEVILRCVPISNHLYFYWYRQILGQKVEFLVSFYNNEISEKSEIFDDQFSVERPDGSNFTLKIRSTKLEDSAMYFCASRENRGVTGKNYGYTFGSGTRLTVV.

The rearrangement joins TRBV29-1 to TRBJ1-2; D call uncertain. Trimming removed 0 bases at V and 4 bases at J, with 9 bases between. The CDR3 covers 13 residues. CDR1 SQVTM and CDR2 ANQGSEA come from the germline V gene. CDR3 sequence: CSVEDGLRYGYTF. The CDR3 nucleotides read TGCAGCGTTGAAGACGGACTACGCTATGGCTACACCTTC.